Listed below are T cell receptor beta chains from one sample, sequenced in a study of T cell repertoires in ileal Crohn's disease. Some clones are missing from TCRdb's copy, which holds only in-frame ones; the method was immunoSEQ multiplex PCR. The table lists more than 15,000 clones, approximately 70% of them singletons. Sequencing was carried out using ileal tissue. The receptors were gathered from an adult with Crohn's disease. CDR3s include the opening cysteine and the closing phenylalanine or tryptophan. The D gene is left open where the match is weak. Rows may omit the clone size; those that give it use once, few, many or a size class.

CDR3nt: TGTGCCAGCTCACCCCCGGACGGGGGAGAACAGTACTTC
CDR3aa: CASSPPDGGEQYF
d_gene: -
v_gene: TRBV18
j_gene: TRBJ2-7
abundance: -

CDR3nt: TGCGCCAGCAGAGACACAGGGGGCGGAAGCAATCAGCCCCAGCATTTT
CDR3aa: CASRDTGGGSNQPQHF
d_gene: TRBD1
v_gene: TRBV10-2
j_gene: TRBJ1-5
abundance: medium-sized

CDR3nt: TGTGCCAGTAGGGAACAGGGGAAAGAATCCGGGGAGCTGTTTTTT
CDR3aa: CASREQGKESGELFF
d_gene: TRBD1
v_gene: TRBV19
j_gene: TRBJ2-2
abundance: -

CDR3nt: TGCGCCAGCAGCCAAACGAGGGGGGGATCACCCCTCCACTTT
CDR3aa: CASSQTRGGSPLHF
d_gene: -
v_gene: TRBV4-3
j_gene: TRBJ1-6
abundance: -

CDR3nt: TGTGCCAGCTCACTTAGCGGCCGCTATTATCAGCCCCAGCATTTT
CDR3aa: CASSLSGRYYQPQHF
d_gene: -
v_gene: TRBV18
j_gene: TRBJ1-5
abundance: -

CDR3nt: TGTGCCTGGAGTGGCCGGACAGGGAGGGAAAAACTGTTTTTT
CDR3aa: CAWSGRTGREKLFF
d_gene: TRBD1
v_gene: TRBV30
j_gene: TRBJ1-4
abundance: -

CDR3nt: TGTGCCAGCAGCTCTGCGGGGGCAGGGAAACTGTTTTTT
CDR3aa: CASSSAGAGKLFF
d_gene: -
v_gene: TRBV7-2
j_gene: TRBJ1-4
abundance: -

CDR3nt: TGTGCCAGCACCGGCCTTAGACTCTCCTACAATGAGCAGTTCTTC
CDR3aa: CASTGLRLSYNEQFF
d_gene: -
v_gene: TRBV6-6
j_gene: TRBJ2-1
abundance: -

CDR3nt: TGTGCCAGCAGTGAGGCAGGGGATAATTCACCCCTCCACTTT
CDR3aa: CASSEAGDNSPLHF
d_gene: -
v_gene: TRBV2
j_gene: TRBJ1-6
abundance: -

CDR3nt: TGCGCCAGATCAGCGAGGGAGTGGGTCAATGAGCAGTTCTTC
CDR3aa: CARSAREWVNEQFF
d_gene: -
v_gene: TRBV5-1
j_gene: TRBJ2-1
abundance: -

CDR3nt: TGTGCCTGGAGTGTCAACAGGAACACTGAAGCTTTCTTT
CDR3aa: CAWSVNRNTEAFF
d_gene: -
v_gene: TRBV30
j_gene: TRBJ1-1
abundance: -

CDR3nt: TGTGCCAGCAGTCGGACTAGCGCGATTGAGCAGTACTTC
CDR3aa: CASSRTSAIEQYF
d_gene: TRBD2
v_gene: TRBV6-5
j_gene: TRBJ2-7
abundance: -

CDR3nt: TGCAGCGTGGGACAGGGCTCTCTTCGCACTGAAGCTTTCTTT
CDR3aa: CSVGQGSLRTEAFF
d_gene: TRBD1
v_gene: TRBV29-1
j_gene: TRBJ1-1
abundance: -

CDR3nt: TGTGCCAGCAGTTCGGACTATAGCAATCAGCCCCAGCATTTT
CDR3aa: CASSSDYSNQPQHF
d_gene: -
v_gene: TRBV6-5
j_gene: TRBJ1-5
abundance: once

CDR3nt: TGTGCCTGGATGCGGGAAGAAAACACTGAAGCTTTCTTT
CDR3aa: CAWMREENTEAFF
d_gene: -
v_gene: TRBV30
j_gene: TRBJ1-1
abundance: -

CDR3nt: TGTGCCAGCAGCTTAGCTGGACTAGCGGGGGGATTCTACAATGAGCAGTTCTTC
CDR3aa: CASSLAGLAGGFYNEQFF
d_gene: TRBD2
v_gene: TRBV7-2
j_gene: TRBJ2-1
abundance: -

CDR3nt: TGTGCCAGCAGCCCCGGGACTGGAATCGATGAGCAGTTCTTC
CDR3aa: CASSPGTGIDEQFF
d_gene: -
v_gene: TRBV2
j_gene: TRBJ2-1
abundance: -

CDR3nt: TGCGCCAGCAGCTTGGAGGACTACAGTACGCAGTATTTT
CDR3aa: CASSLEDYSTQYF
d_gene: -
v_gene: TRBV5-1
j_gene: TRBJ2-3
abundance: -

CDR3nt: TGCGCCAGCAGCCAAGATCCGAGTGGGCTAGCGGGGGTTTCCTACAATGAGCAGTTCTTC
CDR3aa: CASSQDPSGLAGVSYNEQFF
d_gene: TRBD2
v_gene: TRBV4-3
j_gene: TRBJ2-1
abundance: -

CDR3nt: TGTGCCACCAGCAGAGATCCCCCTTCTGAAGCTTTCTTT
CDR3aa: CATSRDPPSEAFF
d_gene: -
v_gene: TRBV15
j_gene: TRBJ1-1
abundance: -

CDR3nt: TGTGCCAGCAGTCTAGCGGGGACAGATACGCAGTATTTT
CDR3aa: CASSLAGTDTQYF
d_gene: TRBD2
v_gene: TRBV2
j_gene: TRBJ2-3
abundance: -

CDR3nt: TGTGCCAGCAGACCACCCGGACAGGGACACTATGGCTACACCTTC
CDR3aa: CASRPPGQGHYGYTF
d_gene: TRBD1
v_gene: TRBV4-2
j_gene: TRBJ1-2
abundance: -

CDR3nt: TGTGCCAGCAGTTTTACAGGGTTAGGACTCTACAATGAGCAGTTCTTC
CDR3aa: CASSFTGLGLYNEQFF
d_gene: -
v_gene: TRBV6-5
j_gene: TRBJ2-1
abundance: -

CDR3nt: TGTGCCAGCAGTTCCGGGACAGGGGGCGGGAACACTGAAGCTTTCTTT
CDR3aa: CASSSGTGGGNTEAFF
d_gene: TRBD1
v_gene: TRBV7-9
j_gene: TRBJ1-1
abundance: -

CDR3nt: TGTGCCAGCTCTACCGGCGGCTTCACAGATACGCAGTATTTT
CDR3aa: CASSTGGFTDTQYF
d_gene: -
v_gene: TRBV6-1
j_gene: TRBJ2-3
abundance: few

CDR3nt: TGTGCCAGCAGTTCAACAGGGGTCACCTACGAGCAGTACTTC
CDR3aa: CASSSTGVTYEQYF
d_gene: TRBD1
v_gene: TRBV6-6
j_gene: TRBJ2-7
abundance: -

CDR3nt: TGTGCCAGCAGCTTGGGACAAGGGTACACTGAAGCTTTCTTT
CDR3aa: CASSLGQGYTEAFF
d_gene: -
v_gene: TRBV7-9
j_gene: TRBJ1-1
abundance: -

CDR3nt: TGCGCCAGCAGCTTGGTAGGGGCACTCACTGGAAACACCATATATTTT
CDR3aa: CASSLVGALTGNTIYF
d_gene: -
v_gene: TRBV5-1
j_gene: TRBJ1-3
abundance: -

CDR3nt: TGTGCCAGCAGTTTAGGGACTAGCGGATACGAGCAGTACTTC
CDR3aa: CASSLGTSGYEQYF
d_gene: TRBD2
v_gene: TRBV6-5
j_gene: TRBJ2-7
abundance: -

CDR3nt: TGTGCCTGGAGTGTGGAACAGAACTATGGCTACACCTTC
CDR3aa: CAWSVEQNYGYTF
d_gene: -
v_gene: TRBV30
j_gene: TRBJ1-2
abundance: -

CDR3nt: TGTGCCAGCAGTTACAGGCAGGGAAATTCACCCCTCCACTTT
CDR3aa: CASSYRQGNSPLHF
d_gene: -
v_gene: TRBV6-5
j_gene: TRBJ1-6
abundance: few

CDR3nt: TGTGCCAGCAGTGCATCCAGGGGGCCCTACGAGCAGTACTTC
CDR3aa: CASSASRGPYEQYF
d_gene: TRBD1
v_gene: TRBV27
j_gene: TRBJ2-7
abundance: medium-sized

CDR3nt: TGTGCCAGCAGCCTCGGACAGGCTCCGGTTACGCAGTATTTT
CDR3aa: CASSLGQAPVTQYF
d_gene: TRBD1
v_gene: TRBV2
j_gene: TRBJ2-3
abundance: -

CDR3nt: TGTGCCAGCAGTTCCATCTCGGGTACCCAGTACTTC
CDR3aa: CASSSISGTQYF
d_gene: -
v_gene: TRBV27
j_gene: TRBJ2-5
abundance: -

CDR3nt: TGCGCCAGCAGCCCCCAGGTTAGCGGCTACAATGAGCAGTTCTTC
CDR3aa: CASSPQVSGYNEQFF
d_gene: -
v_gene: TRBV5-1
j_gene: TRBJ2-1
abundance: few

CDR3nt: TGTGCCAGCAGTTACGCGGGGGGGCCCAATCCCAATGAGCAGTTCTTC
CDR3aa: CASSYAGGPNPNEQFF
d_gene: TRBD2
v_gene: TRBV27
j_gene: TRBJ2-1
abundance: -

CDR3nt: TGTGCCAGTAGTATGGGGGCGCGGATGGGAACAGATACGCAGTATTTT
CDR3aa: CASSMGARMGTDTQYF
d_gene: -
v_gene: TRBV19
j_gene: TRBJ2-3
abundance: -

CDR3nt: TGTGCCAGCAGGAACTTCTACGGGCAGTACTTC
CDR3aa: CASRNFYGQYF
d_gene: -
v_gene: TRBV2
j_gene: TRBJ2-7
abundance: -

CDR3nt: TGTGCCAGCAACCAGGGCGGGAGGAACACCGGGGAGCTGTTTTTT
CDR3aa: CASNQGGRNTGELFF
d_gene: TRBD2
v_gene: TRBV7-6
j_gene: TRBJ2-2
abundance: few

CDR3nt: TGTGCCAGCAGTTTACAGGGGCAGGATGGCTACACCTTC
CDR3aa: CASSLQGQDGYTF
d_gene: TRBD1
v_gene: TRBV2
j_gene: TRBJ1-2
abundance: once

CDR3nt: TGTGCCAGCTCACCCCTGGGACAGGCCCATTCACCCCTCCACTTT
CDR3aa: CASSPLGQAHSPLHF
d_gene: TRBD1
v_gene: TRBV18
j_gene: TRBJ1-6
abundance: -

CDR3nt: TGTGCCAGCAGCTTACCCACCGGGACTAGCCCCTACGAGCAGTACTTC
CDR3aa: CASSLPTGTSPYEQYF
d_gene: TRBD2
v_gene: TRBV7-9
j_gene: TRBJ2-7
abundance: -

CDR3nt: TGTGCCAGCAATCGGGACTCGTCCTACAATGAGCAGTTCTTC
CDR3aa: CASNRDSSYNEQFF
d_gene: -
v_gene: TRBV2
j_gene: TRBJ2-1
abundance: -

CDR3nt: TGTGCCAGCAGTGAAGAGGCGGGAGGGCCGGAAGATACGCAGTATTTT
CDR3aa: CASSEEAGGPEDTQYF
d_gene: TRBD2
v_gene: TRBV2
j_gene: TRBJ2-3
abundance: -

CDR3nt: TGCGCCAGCAGCCCATATTCAGGGCAGGGGATAAATTCACCCCTCCACTTT
CDR3aa: CASSPYSGQGINSPLHF
d_gene: -
v_gene: TRBV4-1
j_gene: TRBJ1-6
abundance: once

CDR3nt: TGTGCCAGCAGCGCGAGAGGCCACATCTCCTACGAGCAGTACTTC
CDR3aa: CASSARGHISYEQYF
d_gene: -
v_gene: TRBV11-1
j_gene: TRBJ2-7
abundance: few

CDR3nt: TGTGCCAGCAGTCTAAGAGGGAGGGGGGGCTACACCTTC
CDR3aa: CASSLRGRGGYTF
d_gene: -
v_gene: TRBV6-1
j_gene: TRBJ1-2
abundance: -

CDR3nt: TGTGCCAGAAGCTTGAACAGGGCCTATGGCTACACCTTC
CDR3aa: CARSLNRAYGYTF
d_gene: -
v_gene: TRBV5-3
j_gene: TRBJ1-2
abundance: few

CDR3nt: TGTGCCAGCAGCTTAGGGGCCAAAACACCCCTCCACTTT
CDR3aa: CASSLGAKTPLHF
d_gene: -
v_gene: TRBV11-2
j_gene: TRBJ1-6
abundance: -

CDR3nt: TGCGCCAGCAGCTTCGGGGGGACCTACGAGCAGTACTTC
CDR3aa: CASSFGGTYEQYF
d_gene: TRBD2
v_gene: TRBV5-1
j_gene: TRBJ2-7
abundance: -

CDR3nt: TGTGCCAGCAGTGCGACCCCGACAGGGTACGGCTACACCTTC
CDR3aa: CASSATPTGYGYTF
d_gene: TRBD1
v_gene: TRBV27
j_gene: TRBJ1-2
abundance: -

CDR3nt: TGTGCCAGCAGCGTAGCACAGGGGTACACCGGGGAGCTGTTTTTT
CDR3aa: CASSVAQGYTGELFF
d_gene: TRBD1
v_gene: TRBV9
j_gene: TRBJ2-2
abundance: -

CDR3nt: TGTGCCAGCAGCTTAGAAGGAGCGGGGGGTGAGACCCAGTACTTC
CDR3aa: CASSLEGAGGETQYF
d_gene: TRBD2
v_gene: TRBV11-2
j_gene: TRBJ2-5
abundance: -

CDR3nt: TGTGCCAGCAGTGAATCTCGCGGAACCTACGAGCAGTACTTC
CDR3aa: CASSESRGTYEQYF
d_gene: -
v_gene: TRBV2
j_gene: TRBJ2-7
abundance: -

CDR3nt: TGCAGCGTTGTTTTAATGGGACTAGCGGGGGCAAGGAGCACAGATACGCAGTATTTT
CDR3aa: CSVVLMGLAGARSTDTQYF
d_gene: TRBD2
v_gene: TRBV29-1
j_gene: TRBJ2-3
abundance: -

CDR3nt: TGTGCCAGCAAAAACAGACCCTCGCAGGCTGAAGCTTTCTTT
CDR3aa: CASKNRPSQAEAFF
d_gene: -
v_gene: TRBV6-4
j_gene: TRBJ1-1
abundance: -

CDR3nt: TGTGCTAGTGGTTTGGGGTTAGGAGGGTTCCTCAATTCACCCCTCCACTTT
CDR3aa: CASGLGLGGFLNSPLHF
d_gene: -
v_gene: TRBV12-5
j_gene: TRBJ1-6
abundance: -

CDR3nt: TGTGCTAGTGGTCGCGGGGGCGGGGGGTATCACAATGAGCAGTTCTTC
CDR3aa: CASGRGGGGYHNEQFF
d_gene: TRBD2
v_gene: TRBV12-5
j_gene: TRBJ2-1
abundance: -

CDR3nt: TGTGCCAGCAGCTTAGATGGCGGGGGTCGGTACGAGCAGTACTTC
CDR3aa: CASSLDGGGRYEQYF
d_gene: TRBD2
v_gene: TRBV11-2
j_gene: TRBJ2-7
abundance: -

CDR3nt: TGTGCCAGCTCTCTAAGACAGGTCGATGGCTACACCTTC
CDR3aa: CASSLRQVDGYTF
d_gene: -
v_gene: TRBV18
j_gene: TRBJ1-2
abundance: -